What follows are 7 T cell receptor beta chains derived from one specimen sequenced in a study of post-analysis software for immune sequencing data. No antigen has been identified for these receptors. cDNA libraries of TCR beta carried unique molecular identifiers. TCRdb used MiXCR to reprocess the PCR reads, holding one entry per CDR3 protein. This sample has almost 700,000 distinct CDR3 sequences, with roughly three fifths found just once. The study, taken as a whole, reports: Roughly 5 TRBV segments, TRBV5-6, TRBV5-1 and TRBV20-1 among them, were found more frequent in patients than controls.

The sequenced material came from blood. These receptors all come from a girl aged 2-15 years with multiple sclerosis.

This clonotype was detected only a few times. The genes are TRBV20-1 and TRBJ2-7; TRBD1 matches 11 bases. Losses at the gene ends were 3 bases for V and 2 bases for J; bases not matched to a gene: 3. Per the germline V gene, CDR1 is DFQATT and CDR2 is SNEGSKA (reference sequence). The CDR3 spans 14 residues. The CDR3 loop reads CSASEGQGAYEQYF. CDR3 nucleotide sequence: TGCAGTGCTAGCGAGGGACAGGGGGCCTACGAGCAGTACTTC.

The V and J genes are TRBV24-1 and TRBJ1-5, with 10 bases that match TRBD1. Germline lookup yields CDR1 KGHDR and CDR2 SFDVKD. Trimming cost V 7 bases and J 2 bases; bases outside gene matches: 1. CDR3 length: 14 amino acids. CDR3 nucleotides: TGTGCCACCAGCGGGACAGGGGGCAATCAGCCCCAGCATTTT. This sequence encodes CATSGTGGNQPQHF.

This clonotype was counted only a few times. V and J are TRBV7-2 and TRBJ2-5, with unresolved D. CDR1 is SGHTA, CDR2 FQGNSA, per germline. Trimming removed 1 base at V and 2 bases at J, with 5 bases between. The CDR3 extends over 13 amino acids. DNA for the CDR3: TGTGCCAGCAGCTTAGTACAGCAAGAGACCCAGTACTTC. Protein sequence: CASSLVQQETQYF. Full variable domain (outside the CDR3, taken from reference TRBV7-2 and TRBJ2-5): GAGVSQSPSNKVTEKGKDVELRCDPISGHTALYWYRQSLGQGLEFLIYFQGNSAPDKSGLPSDRFSAERTGGSVSTLTIQRTQQEDSAVYLCASSLVQQETQYFGPGTRLLVL.

This clonotype was seen a handful of times. This chain uses TRBV6-1 with TRBJ1-2; no firm D call. The CDR3 is 12 amino acids. V gave up 6 bases and J gave up 3 bases, with 8 bases separating them. CDR1 and CDR2 (germline): MNHNS, SASEGT. The CDR3 here is CASRVGYYGYTF. CDR3 nucleotides: TGTGCCAGCAGGGTAGGATACTATGGCTACACCTTC.

The rearrangement links TRBV29-1 to TRBJ2-6; D unclear. The V and J ends lost 6 bases and 0 bases respectively, with 12 bases between them. The CDR3 extends over 15 amino acids. Germline values: CDR1 SQVTM, CDR2 ANQGSEA. CDR3 protein: CSVRPGTSGANVLTF. The CDR3 bases are TGCAGCGTAAGACCAGGTACCTCTGGGGCCAACGTCCTGACTTTC.

V and J are TRBV28 and TRBJ2-3; no clear D. Germline loops: CDR1 MDHEN, CDR2 SYDVKM. V was pared by 2 bases and J by 2 bases, with 14 bases between. CDR3 length equals 16 residues. CDR3 coding DNA: TGTGCCAGCAGTTTAAGAGGCGGCCATCCCACAGATACGCAGTATTTT. This gives the protein CASSLRGGHPTDTQYF.

The chain uses TRBV6-1 and TRBJ1-2, with 12 bases matching TRBD1. Germline V gives CDR1 MNHNS, CDR2 SASEGT. After removal of 4 bases from V and 3 bases from J, the junction contained 3 bases not matched to a gene. This CDR3 has 15 residues. CDR3 bases: TGTGCCAGCAGTGCGGGACAGGGGGCGGACTATGGCTACACCTTC. Encoded protein: CASSAGQGADYGYTF.